The clone carrying this T cell receptor (beta chain) was seen many times. Researchers made TCR beta libraries by using iRepertoire HTBI primers and running Arm-PCR on CDR3 regions. Via MiXCR, TCRdb re-called the multiplex PCR reads, giving one row per CDR3 protein. In the table there are roughly 530,000 distinct CDR3 sequences, about 16% of which are singletons. CDR1 and CDR2 (germline): LNHNV, YYDKDF (reference sequence). The ends lost 3 bases at V and 1 base at J; junction bases unmatched: 5. This CDR3 region has 15 residues. This sample stems from a study of regulatory T cells in long-lasting Graves disease. The time point is: newly diagnosed GD, antithyroid drugs for less than 3 months. The TCR library was prepared using RNA isolated from PBMCs. This same sample was also part of a study on T cells in Graves' hyperthyroidism and ophthalmopathy.

Sequencing was performed on peripheral blood mononuclear cells (PBMCs), taken at new diagnosis, from a patient treated with antithyroid drugs. The V and J genes are TRBV15 and TRBJ2-7; TRBD1 matches at 8 bases. The sequence was obtained from a woman aged 35-60 years with Graves disease. The CDR3 region is CATSSLGQGSYEQYF. CDR3 sequence (DNA): TGTGCCACCAGCAGCCTCGGACAGGGATCCTACGAGCAGTACTTC. The whole variable domain, filled in from reference TRBV15 and TRBJ2-7, reads DAMVIQNPRYQVTQFGKPVTLSCSQTLNHNVMYWYQQKSSQAPKLLFHYYDKDFNNEADTPDNFQSRRPNTSFCFLDIRSPGLGDTAMYLCATSSLGQGSYEQYFGPGTRLTVT.